This T cell receptor beta chain appears in the sequencing data of a study of blood T cell repertoires in COVID-19. Study-level information: Sample material is recorded as cDNA or gDNA derived from T cells, B-cell-depleted T cells, or PBMCs.

The CDR3 runs 14 residues. Between the trimmed V and J ends, which lost 0 bases and 9 bases, there was a span of 12 bases. CDR1 is SGHNT and CDR2 is YENEEA in the germline V gene. Everyone who took part was roughly 18 to 100 years old, and they came from 24 US areas. Donors in Cohort 3 counted as recovered after two negative PCRs, clearance, or symptom resolution. The authors' processing: Nucleated cell number was recorded as an estimate derived from reference gene primer amplification. Libraries were prepared by immunoSEQ multiplex PCR; TCRdb keeps only in-frame clonotypes and omits some of them. That table supplies the V and J calls and clone size; D and trimming were determined from the DNA. The sample holds 300,000 or so clones, under 95% seen once.

The sequence was collected from a man in his 60s who had recovered from COVID-19. Sequenced material: PBMCs or T cells enriched from blood (not recorded which). This chain uses TRBV11-3 with TRBJ2-1; perhaps TRBD1 as D (5 bases). CDR3 coding DNA: TGTGCCAGCAGCTTAGAATCTCTTAGGGGTGAGCAGTTCTTC. Its protein product is CASSLESLRGEQFF. The complete variable domain, with remaining parts taken from reference TRBV11-3 and TRBJ2-1, reads EAGVVQSPRYKIIEKKQPVAFWCNPISGHNTLYWYLQNLGQGPELLIRYENEEAVDDSQLPKDRFSAERLKGVDSTLKIQPAELGDSAVYLCASSLESLRGEQFFGPGTRLTVL.